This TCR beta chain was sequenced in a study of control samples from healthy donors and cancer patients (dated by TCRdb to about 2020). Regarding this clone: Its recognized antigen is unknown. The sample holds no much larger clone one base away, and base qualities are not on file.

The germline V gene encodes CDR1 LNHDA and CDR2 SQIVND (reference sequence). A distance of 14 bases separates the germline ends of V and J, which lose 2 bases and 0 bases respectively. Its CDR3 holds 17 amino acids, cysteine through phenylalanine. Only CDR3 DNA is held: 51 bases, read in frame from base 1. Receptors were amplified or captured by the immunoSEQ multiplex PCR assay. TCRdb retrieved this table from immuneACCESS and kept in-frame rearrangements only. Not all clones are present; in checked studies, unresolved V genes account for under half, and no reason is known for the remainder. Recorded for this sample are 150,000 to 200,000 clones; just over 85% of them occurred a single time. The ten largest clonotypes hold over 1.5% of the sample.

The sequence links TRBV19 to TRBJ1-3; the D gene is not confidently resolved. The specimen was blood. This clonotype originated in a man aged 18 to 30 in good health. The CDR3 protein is CASSISQDLFSGNTIYF. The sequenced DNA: TGTGCCAGTAGTATAAGTCAGGATCTCTTCTCTGGAAACACCATATATTTT.